This T cell receptor (beta chain) was captured in a study of blood T cell repertoires in COVID-19. Across the study: Spain, Italy and the United States supplied samples that represented acute and convalescent COVID-19. PBMCs, B-cell-depleted T cells, or T cells were the source of the cDNA or gDNA that made up the material.

CDR1 is SGHDT, CDR2 YYEEEE, per germline. The ends were cut back, 3 bases at V and 7 bases at J, with 13 bases in the middle. This CDR3 region has 13 residues. In the original workflow: Reference gene primer amplification yielded estimated nucleated cell counts. Generated by immunoSEQ multiplex PCR, the TCRdb table keeps only in-frame clones and is missing some. That table supplies the V and J calls and clone size; D and trimming were determined from the DNA. The repertoire holds about 200,000 clones, with 65% to 90% as singletons. The sequencing sample was made of peripheral blood. The chain employs TRBV5-6 and TRBJ1-2; D perhaps matches TRBD1 (5 bases). This TCR came from a human donor in a cohort sampled during active COVID-19. CDR3: CASSWWGVGGYTF. DNA for the CDR3: TGTGCCAGCAGCTGGTGGGGGGTCGGTGGCTACACCTTC.